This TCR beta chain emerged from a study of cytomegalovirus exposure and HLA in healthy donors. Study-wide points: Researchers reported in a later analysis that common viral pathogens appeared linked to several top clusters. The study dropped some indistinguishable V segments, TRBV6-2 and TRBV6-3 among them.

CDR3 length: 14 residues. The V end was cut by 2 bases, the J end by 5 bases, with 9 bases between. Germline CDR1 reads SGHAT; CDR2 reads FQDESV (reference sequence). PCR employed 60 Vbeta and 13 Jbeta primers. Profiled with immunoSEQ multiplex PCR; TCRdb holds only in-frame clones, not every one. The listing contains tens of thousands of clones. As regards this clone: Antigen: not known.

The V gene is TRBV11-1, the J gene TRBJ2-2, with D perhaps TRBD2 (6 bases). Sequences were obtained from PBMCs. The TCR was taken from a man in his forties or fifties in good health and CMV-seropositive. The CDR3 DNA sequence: TGTGCCAGCAGCTTAAACGGGAGAACCGGGGAGCTGTTTTTT. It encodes CASSLNGRTGELFF.